This TCR beta chain stems from a study of blood T cell repertoires in COVID-19. For the study at large: From the United States, Italy and Spain came samples of acute and convalescent COVID-19.

Methods used by the authors: Reference gene primer amplification in the assay estimated nucleated cell counts. Some clones are missing from TCRdb's copy, which holds only in-frame ones; the method was immunoSEQ multiplex PCR. Clonal size and the V and J genes are those of that table, whereas D and trimming came from the DNA. Of about 220,000 clones detected, about 80% appear once; the ten largest clones hold around 2%. The V gene lost 3 bases and the J gene lost 2 bases, with 13 bases spanning the gap. CDR1 is SEHNR and CDR2 is FQNEAQ in the germline V gene (reference sequence). The CDR3 has 15 amino acids.

The chain combines TRBV7-9 with TRBJ1-2; maybe TRBD1 (6 bases). This clonotype was sampled from an older woman with acute or convalescent COVID-19. The sample was peripheral blood. CDR3 nucleotide sequence: TGTGCCAGCAGCTTGGCAGGGGCCCGAAACTATGGCTACACCTTC. Amino acids: CASSLAGARNYGYTF. Variable domain in full (rest from reference TRBV7-9 and TRBJ1-2): DTGVSQNPRHKITKRGQNVTFRCDPISEHNRLYWYRQTLGQGPEFLTYFQNEAQLEKSRLLSDRFSAERPKGSFSTLEIQRTEQGDSAMYLCASSLAGARNYGYTFGSGTRLTVV.